This T cell receptor (beta chain) was sequenced in a study of regulatory T cells in long-lasting Graves disease. Study-wide results and caveats: When disease was persistent, TRBV28, TRBJ1-2 and TRBJ2-5 were the favored segments.

A word on this clonotype: Its cognate antigen is unknown.

Construction of the TCR beta libraries employed iRepertoire HTBI primers in conjunction with Arm-PCR of CDR3 regions. In TCRdb, the multiplex PCR reads were re-called with MiXCR into one record per CDR3 protein. The data show a few hundred thousand distinct CDR3 sequences, 23% seen once. Time point reported: persistent/refractory GD, antithyroid drugs over 5 years with positive TRAb. The TCR library was prepared using RNA isolated from PBMCs. Patients with Graves' disease were diagnosed by American Thyroid Association guidelines. This CDR3 comprises 13 residues. V dropped 0 bases and J dropped 4 bases, with 8 bases sitting between them. Germline V gene lookup returns CDR1 DFQATT and CDR2 SNEGSKA (reference sequence).

The sample was peripheral blood mononuclear cells (PBMCs), taken when the disease was refractory, from a patient treated with antithyroid drugs. The chain is built from TRBV20-1 and TRBJ2-3; unclear D gene. The TCR comes from a female donor with Graves disease. CDR3 nucleotides: TGCAGTGCTAGAGATCTTGGGTCAGATACGCAGTATTTT. Translation gives CSARDLGSDTQYF.